This entry lists 19 T cell receptor beta chains sequenced from one sample in a study of blood T cell repertoires in COVID-19. Some clones are missing from TCRdb's copy, which holds only in-frame ones; the method was immunoSEQ multiplex PCR. The table records more than 75,000 clones, roughly 89% of them present only once. The sample taken for sequencing was peripheral blood. The origin of the receptors is a man between 50 and 59 years old with acute or convalescent COVID-19.

The chain uses TRBV3-1 (or the pseudogene TRBV3-2) and TRBJ2-7, with D perhaps matching TRBD1 (7 bases). The CDR3 runs to 16 residues. Trimming removed 4 bases at V and 0 bases at J, with 16 bases between. Germline CDR1 is LGHDT and CDR2 is YNNKEL (reference sequence). CDR3 loop: CASSRAGGQSSYEQYV. CDR3 sequence (DNA): TGTGCCAGCAGCCGCGCCGGGGGACAGAGCTCCTACGAGCAGTACGTC.

The genes are TRBV10-3 and TRBJ2-7, with a possible D match to TRBD1 (6 bases). V dropped 6 bases and J dropped 5 bases, with 11 bases sitting between them. The CDR3 runs to 12 residues. Per the germline V gene, CDR1 is ENHRY and CDR2 is SYGVKD. Written as DNA, the CDR3 is TGTGCCATCAGCGAACGGACAGACGAGCAGTACTTC. Translation: CAISERTDEQYF.

V gene TRBV7-9 combines with J gene TRBJ1-4; the D is unclear. The CDR3 runs 15 residues. Trimming left V 4 bases short and J 4 bases short, with 13 bases between. From germline, CDR1 is SEHNR and CDR2 FQNEAQ (reference sequence). The CDR3 sequence is CASSSSGGYNEKLFF. The CDR3 nucleotides are TGTGCCAGCAGCTCCTCCGGCGGGTATAATGAAAAACTGTTTTTT.

The chain recombines TRBV30 with TRBJ1-2; 7 bases align to TRBD1. V shed 0 bases and J 4 bases; nucleotides not matched to a gene: 5. Germline lookup yields CDR1 GTSNPN and CDR2 SVGIG (reference sequence). The length of the CDR3 is 14 residues. The CDR3 loop reads CAWSVGDSLYGYTF. CDR3 in DNA: TGTGCCTGGAGTGTAGGGGACAGTCTCTATGGCTACACCTTC.

This clone was seen only once. This chain joins TRBV4-1 and TRBJ2-5; no reliable D call. Between the trimmed V and J ends, which lost 0 bases and 1 base, there was a span of 9 bases. The CDR3 is 15 amino acids. In germline, CDR1 is MGHRA, CDR2 YSYEKL. The CDR3 region is CASSQEETAQETQYF. CDR3 in DNA: TGCGCCAGCAGCCAAGAAGAAACAGCCCAAGAGACCCAGTACTTC.

The chain recombines TRBV2 with TRBJ2-3; TRBD2 matches at 8 bases. Germline V gene data show CDR1 as SNHLY and CDR2 as FYNNEI. J was trimmed by 3 bases and V by 2 bases; bases with no gene match: 7. CDR3 size: 16 residues. CDR3 region: CASSEPSAGATDTQYF. The CDR3 DNA reads TGTGCCAGCAGTGAACCTTCAGCGGGAGCAACAGATACGCAGTATTTT.

This clone was detected a few times. V is TRBV27 and J is TRBJ1-1; D is uncertain. CDR1 is MNHEY, CDR2 SMNVEV, per germline (reference sequence). The CDR3 spans 14 residues. Between the trimmed V and J ends, which lost 3 bases and 1 base, there was a span of 9 bases. The CDR3 protein is CASSLFGPNTEAFF. The CDR3 bases are TGTGCCAGCAGTTTGTTTGGGCCGAACACTGAAGCTTTCTTT.

This sequence joins TRBV10-1 and TRBJ2-2; 9 positions match TRBD1. Germline V CDR1 and CDR2: WNHNN, SYGVQD (reference sequence). The CDR3 covers 12 residues. V shed 10 bases, J shed 6 bases, and the junction held 3 bases outside the gene matches. The CDR3 reads CATQGAAGELFF. The CDR3 nucleotides read TGCGCCACACAGGGGGCGGCCGGGGAGCTGTTTTTT.

The chain links TRBV4-3 to TRBJ2-3; 8 bases line up with TRBD1. The trim removed 0 bases at V and 4 bases at J, leaving 9 bases unmatched. CDR1 and CDR2 from the germline V gene are LGHNA and YSLEER. The CDR3 has 17 amino acids. For the CDR3, the DNA is TGCGCCAGCAGCCAAGATTTTCAGGGGGCGATATCAGATACGCAGTATTTT. This encodes CASSQDFQGAISDTQYF.

This chain connects TRBV9 to TRBJ2-6; the match to TRBD1 covers 8 bases. Germline V gene data show CDR1 as SGDLS and CDR2 as YYNGEE. This CDR3 spans 20 amino acids. The junction had 11 bases not matched to a gene; V was cut back by 0 bases and J by 0 bases. CDR3 loop: CASSVGLSQGAFSGANVLTF. The CDR3 nucleotides are TGTGCCAGCAGCGTAGGTCTGAGTCAGGGGGCATTCTCTGGGGCCAACGTCCTGACTTTC.

The genes are TRBV6-6 and TRBJ1-2, with D maybe TRBD1 (5 bases). This CDR3 spans 13 amino acids. V was shortened by 4 bases and J by 6 bases, with 12 bases between the two germline ends. CDR1 is MNHNY, CDR2 SVGAGI, per germline (reference sequence). The CDR3 region is CASSFGQRDGYTF. The CDR3 DNA follows: TGTGCCAGCAGTTTCGGACAAAGGGATGGCTACACCTTC.

Comments on this clone: Other DNA sequences in the sample encode the same CDR3. The chain carries TRBV5-1 and TRBJ2-3; D gene uncertain. The CDR3 spans 14 residues. The germline gives CDR1 SGHRS, CDR2 YFSETQ. V lost 2 bases to trimming and J lost 3 bases, with 10 bases between them. This CDR3 reads CASSLESVTDTQYF. The CDR3 nucleotides read TGCGCCAGCAGCTTAGAGTCGGTGACAGATACGCAGTATTTT.

This rearrangement joins TRBV5-4 to TRBJ2-5; TRBD2 agrees at 8 bases. V shed 5 bases and J 4 bases; nucleotides not matched to a gene: 4. The V gene's germline CDR1 is SGHNT and CDR2 YYREEE (reference sequence). The CDR3 loop spans 13 amino acids. CDR3 loop: CASSLTSGETQYF. For the CDR3, the DNA is TGTGCCAGCAGTTTAACTAGCGGAGAGACCCAGTACTTC.

Here the CDR3 DNA reads TGTGCCAGTAGTATAGGCGGGGGGGCGAACACCGGGGAGCTGTTTTTT. Its translation is CASSIGGGANTGELFF. The chain combines TRBV19 with TRBJ2-2, with 9 positions matching TRBD2. Germline assignment: CDR1 LNHDA and CDR2 SQIVND (reference sequence). V gave up 1 base and J gave up 0 bases; unmatched junction bases: 0. The CDR3 runs to 16 residues.

CDR3 loop: CASSRRTGTNYGYTF. The DNA of the CDR3 is TGTGCCAGCAGCCGTAGGACAGGCACTAACTATGGCTACACCTTC. V is TRBV3-1 (or the pseudogene TRBV3-2) and J is TRBJ1-2, with 7 bases lining up with TRBD1. CDR1 is LGHDT and CDR2 is YNNKEL in the germline V gene (reference sequence). The length of the CDR3 is 15 residues. The V segment lost 4 bases and the J segment 0 bases; nucleotides outside the gene matches: 5.

This clone was detected only once. The V and J genes are TRBV7-6 and TRBJ2-7; 10 bases map to TRBD1. Germline V gene lookup returns CDR1 SGHVS and CDR2 FNYEAQ. The CDR3 loop spans 17 amino acids. V was clipped by 5 bases and J by 5 bases; unmatched bases: 15. CDR3 sequence reads: CASSPRTGGFLLNEQYF. CDR3 coding DNA: TGTGCCAGCAGCCCAAGGACAGGGGGGTTTTTACTTAACGAGCAGTACTTC.

The chain joins TRBV6-5 to TRBJ2-1; TRBD2 agrees at 11 bases. The V segment lost 5 bases and the J segment 5 bases; nucleotides outside the gene matches: 2. Germline values: CDR1 MNHEY, CDR2 SVGAGI. The CDR3 spans 14 residues. The CDR3 protein is CASSPLAGDNEQFF. The CDR3 DNA sequence: TGTGCCAGCAGTCCACTAGCGGGGGACAATGAGCAGTTCTTC.

The chain joins TRBV6-2 or TRBV6-3 to TRBJ1-2; D perhaps matches TRBD1 (6 bases). The V and J ends lost 6 bases and 6 bases respectively, with 14 bases between them. CDR3 size: 13 residues. The V gene's germline CDR1 is MNHEY and CDR2 SVGEGT. The CDR3 DNA reads as TGTGCCAGCAGCCTGAGGGGGTCCCATGGCTACACCTTC. Translating it yields CASSLRGSHGYTF.

This clone is a singleton in its sample. V and J are TRBV6-2 or TRBV6-3 and TRBJ2-3; weak D call: TRBD2 (5 bases). This CDR3 is 17 amino acids long. CDR1 and CDR2 from the germline V gene are MNHEY and SVGEGT. V gave up 2 bases and J gave up 0 bases, with 15 bases separating them. CDR3 in DNA: TGTGCCAGCAGTTACCAACTAGTGCCATCTAGCACAGATACGCAGTATTTT. It codes for CASSYQLVPSSTDTQYF.